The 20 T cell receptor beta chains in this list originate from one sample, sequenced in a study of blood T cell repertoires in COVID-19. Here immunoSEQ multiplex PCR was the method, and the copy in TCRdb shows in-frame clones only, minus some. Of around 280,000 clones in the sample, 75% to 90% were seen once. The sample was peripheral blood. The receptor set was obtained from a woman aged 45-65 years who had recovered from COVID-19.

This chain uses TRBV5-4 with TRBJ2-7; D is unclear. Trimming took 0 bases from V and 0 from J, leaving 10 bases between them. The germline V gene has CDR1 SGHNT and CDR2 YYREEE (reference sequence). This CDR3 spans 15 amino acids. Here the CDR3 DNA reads TGTGCCAGCAGCTTGGCGGGTAGCAGCTCCTACGAGCAGTACTTC. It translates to CASSLAGSSSYEQYF.

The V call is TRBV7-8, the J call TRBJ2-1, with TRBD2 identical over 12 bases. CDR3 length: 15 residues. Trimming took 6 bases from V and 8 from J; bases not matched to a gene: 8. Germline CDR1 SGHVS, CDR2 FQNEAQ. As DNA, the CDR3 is TGTGCCAGCAGAGAAAAGACTAGCGGGAGTGATGAGCAGTTCTTC. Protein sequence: CASREKTSGSDEQFF.

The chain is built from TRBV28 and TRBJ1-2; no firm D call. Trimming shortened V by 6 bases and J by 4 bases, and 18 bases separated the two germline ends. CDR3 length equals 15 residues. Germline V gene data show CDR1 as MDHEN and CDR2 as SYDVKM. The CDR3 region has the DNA TGTGCCAGCAGCCCTTGGGGAGGGAGGGCCTATGGCTACACCTTC. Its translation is CASSPWGGRAYGYTF.

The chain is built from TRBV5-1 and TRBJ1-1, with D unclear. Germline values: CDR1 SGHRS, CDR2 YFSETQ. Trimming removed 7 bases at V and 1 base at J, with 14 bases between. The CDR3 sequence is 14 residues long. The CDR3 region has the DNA TGCGCCAGCGCCCCAGATCCCCAGAACACTGAAGCTTTCTTT. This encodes CASAPDPQNTEAFF.

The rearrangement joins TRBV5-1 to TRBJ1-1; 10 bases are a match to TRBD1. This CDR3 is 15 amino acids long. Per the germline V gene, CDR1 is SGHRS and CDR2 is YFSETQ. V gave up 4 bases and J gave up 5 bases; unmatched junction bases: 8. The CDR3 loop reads CASSLGTGDLTEAFF. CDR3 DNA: TGCGCCAGCAGCCTCGGGACAGGGGATTTGACTGAAGCTTTCTTT.

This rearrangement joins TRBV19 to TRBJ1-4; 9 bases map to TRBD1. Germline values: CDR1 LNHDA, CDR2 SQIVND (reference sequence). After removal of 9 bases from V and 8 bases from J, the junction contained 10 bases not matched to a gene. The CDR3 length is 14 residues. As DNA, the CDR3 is TGTGCCAGCACGAAACAGGGGGCAGGGGAAAAACTGTTTTTT. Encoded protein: CASTKQGAGEKLFF.

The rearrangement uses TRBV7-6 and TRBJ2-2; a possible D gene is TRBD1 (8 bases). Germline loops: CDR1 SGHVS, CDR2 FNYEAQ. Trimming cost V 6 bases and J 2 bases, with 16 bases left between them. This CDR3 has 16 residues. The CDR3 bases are TGTGCCAGCAGTCAGAACAGGGGGGGAAACACCGGGGAGCTGTTTTTT. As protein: CASSQNRGGNTGELFF. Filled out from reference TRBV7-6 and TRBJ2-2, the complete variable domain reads GAGVSQSPRYKVTKRGQDVALRCDPISGHVSLYWYRQALGQGPEFLTYFNYEAQQDKSGLPNDRFSAERPEGSISTLTIQRTEQRDSAMYRCASSQNRGGNTGELFFGEGSRLTVL.

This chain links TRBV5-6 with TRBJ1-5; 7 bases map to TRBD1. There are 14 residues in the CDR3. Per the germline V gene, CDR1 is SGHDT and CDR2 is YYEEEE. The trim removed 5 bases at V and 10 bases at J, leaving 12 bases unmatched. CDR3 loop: CASSYSDRVQPQHF. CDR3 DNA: TGTGCCAGCAGTTACAGTGACAGGGTGCAACCCCAGCATTTT.

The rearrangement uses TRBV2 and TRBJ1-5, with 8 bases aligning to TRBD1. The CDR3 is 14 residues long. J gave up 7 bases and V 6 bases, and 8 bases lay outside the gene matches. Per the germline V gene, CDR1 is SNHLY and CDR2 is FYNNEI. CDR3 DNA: TGTGCCAGCAGGGAGACAGGGGCTGGGCAGCCCCAGCATTTT. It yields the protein CASRETGAGQPQHF.

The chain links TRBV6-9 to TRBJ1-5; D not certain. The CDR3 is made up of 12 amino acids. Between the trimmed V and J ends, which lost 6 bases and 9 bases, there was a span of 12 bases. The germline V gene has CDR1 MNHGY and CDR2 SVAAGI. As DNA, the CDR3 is TGTGCCAGCAGAGCGGCCCGGCGGCCCCAGCATTTT. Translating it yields CASRAARRPQHF.

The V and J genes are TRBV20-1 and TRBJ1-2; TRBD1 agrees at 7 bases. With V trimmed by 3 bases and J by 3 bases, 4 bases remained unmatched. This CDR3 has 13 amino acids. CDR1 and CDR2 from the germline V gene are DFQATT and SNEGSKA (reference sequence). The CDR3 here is CSASAGGDYGYTF. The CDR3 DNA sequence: TGCAGTGCTAGTGCAGGGGGTGACTATGGCTACACCTTC.

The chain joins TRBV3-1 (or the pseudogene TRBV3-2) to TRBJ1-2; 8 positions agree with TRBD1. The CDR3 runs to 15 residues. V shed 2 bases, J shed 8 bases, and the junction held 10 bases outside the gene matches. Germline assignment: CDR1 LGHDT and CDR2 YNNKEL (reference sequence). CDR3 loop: CASSQTRQGAGGYTF. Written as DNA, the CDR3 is TGTGCCAGCAGCCAAACGCGCCAGGGGGCGGGGGGCTACACCTTC.

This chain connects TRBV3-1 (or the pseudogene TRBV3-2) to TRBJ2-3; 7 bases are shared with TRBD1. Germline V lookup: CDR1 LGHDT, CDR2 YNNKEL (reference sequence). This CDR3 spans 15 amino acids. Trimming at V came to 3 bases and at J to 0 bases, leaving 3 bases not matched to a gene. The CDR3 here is CASSQRDSSTDTQYF. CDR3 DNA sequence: TGTGCCAGCAGCCAGAGGGACAGTAGCACAGATACGCAGTATTTT.

The CDR3 DNA is TGTGCCACCAGCACCGGGGGGGCTAATGAAAAACTGTTTTTT. This gives the protein CATSTGGANEKLFF. V usage is TRBV15 and J usage is TRBJ1-4, with TRBD1 as a possible D gene (5 bases). Germline lookup yields CDR1 LNHNV and CDR2 YYDKDF (reference sequence). The CDR3 spans 14 residues. The V gene lost 4 bases and the J gene lost 3 bases, with 9 bases spanning the gap.

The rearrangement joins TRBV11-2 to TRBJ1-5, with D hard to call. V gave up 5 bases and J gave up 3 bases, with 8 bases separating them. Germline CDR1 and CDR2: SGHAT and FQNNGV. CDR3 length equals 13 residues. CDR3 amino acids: CASSAQNNQPQHF. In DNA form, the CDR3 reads TGTGCCAGCAGCGCTCAGAACAATCAGCCCCAGCATTTT.

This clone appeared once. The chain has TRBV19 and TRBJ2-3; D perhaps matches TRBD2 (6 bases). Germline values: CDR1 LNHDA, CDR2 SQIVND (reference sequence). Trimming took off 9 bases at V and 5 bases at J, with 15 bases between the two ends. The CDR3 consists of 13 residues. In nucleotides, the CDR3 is TGTGCCAGCAATTGGAGGGCCGGAGATACGCAGTATTTT. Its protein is CASNWRAGDTQYF.

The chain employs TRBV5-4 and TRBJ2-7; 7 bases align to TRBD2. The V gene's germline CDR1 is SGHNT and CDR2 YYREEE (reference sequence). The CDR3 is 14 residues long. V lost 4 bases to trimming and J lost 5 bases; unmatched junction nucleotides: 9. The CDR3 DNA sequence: TGTGCCAGCAGCCCCGGGGTCGGGAGGAACGAGCAGTACTTC. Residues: CASSPGVGRNEQYF.

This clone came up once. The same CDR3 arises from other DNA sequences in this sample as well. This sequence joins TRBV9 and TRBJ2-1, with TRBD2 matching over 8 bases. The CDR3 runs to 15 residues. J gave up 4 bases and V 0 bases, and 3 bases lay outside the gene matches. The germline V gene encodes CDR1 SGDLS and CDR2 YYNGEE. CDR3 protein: CASSVVAGGYNEQFF. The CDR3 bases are TGTGCCAGCAGCGTAGTTGCGGGAGGTTACAATGAGCAGTTCTTC.

The chain's CDR3 is CASSLTGQVNYGYTF. CDR3 DNA sequence: TGTGCCAGCAGTTTAACGGGACAAGTAAACTATGGCTACACCTTC. V is TRBV27 and J is TRBJ1-2, with D possibly matching TRBD1 (6 bases). Germline CDR1 is MNHEY and CDR2 is SMNVEV (reference sequence). The CDR3 spans 15 residues. Trimming pared 2 bases from V and 2 bases from J, leaving 12 bases between.

For the CDR3, the DNA is TGTGCCAGCAGCTCAAGACTAGCGGGGAAAACTAGCACAGATACGCAGTATTTT. It specifies CASSSRLAGKTSTDTQYF. The chain is built from TRBV7-2 and TRBJ2-3; 11 nucleotides line up with TRBD2. J gave up 0 bases and V 4 bases, and 9 bases lay outside the gene matches. Germline V lookup: CDR1 SGHTA, CDR2 FQGNSA. The length of the CDR3 is 18 residues.